The 6 T cell receptor beta chains presented below share a single source sample, sequenced in a study of post-analysis software for immune sequencing data. Findings and caveats of the study: Higher frequency in patients than in controls was seen for about five TRBV segments, with TRBV5-6, TRBV5-1 and TRBV20-1 among them.

These receptors have no identified antigens. Included in the TCR beta cDNA libraries were unique molecular identifiers. TCRdb processed the PCR reads anew with MiXCR; each CDR3 protein has one entry. The sample includes fewer than 550,000 distinct CDR3 sequences, around 34% of them seen just once. The sample was blood. The source is a girl under 18 with multiple sclerosis.

Remarks on this clonotype: At one end the junction does not follow the germline gene, possibly because of a read error. The chain uses TRBV7-8 and TRBJ2-5, with D perhaps TRBD1 or TRBD2 (5 bases each). CDR3 length equals 12 residues. Per the germline V gene, CDR1 is SGHVS and CDR2 is FQNEAQ. CDR3 in DNA: TGTGCCAGCAGCTTAGCAGGGGAGATCCAGTACTTC. This encodes CASSLAGEIQYF.

This chain uses TRBV27 with TRBJ2-5, with D possibly being TRBD1 or TRBD2 (5 bases each). The CDR3 totals 17 residues. Trimming pared 4 bases from V and 5 bases from J, leaving 23 bases between. Per the germline V gene, CDR1 is MNHEY and CDR2 is SMNVEV (reference sequence). The CDR3, as DNA: TGTGCCAGCAGTTCGGAGGCTGGGGCTACCCGCGTGGAGACCCAGTACTTC. Its protein product is CASSSEAGATRVETQYF.

The rearrangement joins TRBV29-1 to TRBJ2-3; D uncertain. The germline CDR1 and CDR2 sequences are SQVTM and ANQGSEA. Trimming stripped 3 bases from V and 0 bases from J, with 7 bases between. The CDR3 covers 13 residues. CDR3 nucleotide sequence: TGCAGCGTTGAGGGCAGGAGCACAGATACGCAGTATTTT. This codes for CSVEGRSTDTQYF.

This rearrangement joins TRBV6-5 to TRBJ1-5, with a tentative D call TRBD1 (5 bases). Germline CDR1 and CDR2: MNHEY and SVGAGI. V lost 3 bases to trimming and J lost 3 bases, with 12 bases between them. The CDR3 has 15 amino acids. CDR3 nucleotide sequence: TGTGCCAGCAGTTATTCCCGGGACCCCAATCAGCCCCAGCATTTT. Its translation is CASSYSRDPNQPQHF.

This clonotype has only a few counts. This chain joins TRBV5-6 and TRBJ2-5; D is uncertain. Germline assignment: CDR1 SGHDT and CDR2 YYEEEE. The CDR3 is 16 residues long. V was trimmed by 4 bases and J by 5 bases, leaving 21 bases between them. CDR3 DNA sequence: TGTGCCAGCAGCGGAAGCCGTTCGACTGCTTGGGAGACCCAGTACTTC. Amino acid sequence: CASSGSRSTAWETQYF.

Details on this clonotype: Sequence at one end of the junction differs from germline and may be a read error. The rearrangement uses TRBV12-3 or TRBV12-4 and TRBJ2-3; possibly TRBD1 for D (5 bases). This CDR3 region has 14 residues. The CDR3, as DNA: TGTGCCAACAGTGCCACAGTGACAGCAGATACGCAGTATTTT. It encodes CANSATVTADTQYF.